This T cell receptor (beta chain) is drawn from a study of T cell changes during pregnancy in multiple sclerosis. The CDR3 length is 17 residues. Sequencing was performed with immunoSEQ multiplex PCR; in TCRdb, only in-frame clones are kept and a portion is missing. Of tens of thousands of clones detected, 91% appear once; the ten largest clones hold about 0.75%. The specimen was peripheral blood, collected in the third trimester of pregnancy. The chain combines TRBV21-1 with TRBJ2-3; TRBD2 is the table's D call, not checked against the DNA. TRBV21-1 is described as a pseudogene. The TCR was taken from a female donor in good health, enrolled as a control in a pregnancy study. The CDR3 loop reads CASSKILAGGRTDTQYF. The CDR3 DNA is TGTGCCAGCAGCAAAATACTAGCGGGGGGCCGAACAGATACGCAGTATTTT.